This record looks at one T cell receptor (beta chain) sequence and its context. Assay: immunoSEQ multiplex PCR; the TCRdb copy retains only in-frame clones and omits some. The data contain approximately 450,000 clones, nearly 90% of them singletons. Enrolled through a virtual design, the participants were between roughly 18 and 90 years of age and came from roughly 22 US areas. This record belongs to a study of blood T cell repertoires in COVID-19. V gave up 2 bases and J gave up 2 bases, with 12 bases separating them. CDR1 is SGHAT and CDR2 is FQNNGV in the germline V gene. The CDR3 extends over 15 amino acids.

Sequenced input: PBMCs or T cells enriched from blood (not recorded which). The V call is TRBV11-2, the J call TRBJ1-1; tentatively, D is TRBD1 (5 bases). This TCR derives from a woman younger than 35 with acute COVID-19. The CDR3 nucleotides read TGTGCCAGCAGCTTATTCGGGGGGGTAAACACTGAAGCTTTCTTT. As protein: CASSLFGGVNTEAFF.